The entry that follows covers one T cell receptor beta chain sequence. This CDR3 region has 16 residues. Germline V gives CDR1 MGHRA, CDR2 YSYEKL. V shed 4 bases and J 4 bases; nucleotides not matched to a gene: 4. Clones were sequenced by immunoSEQ multiplex PCR, and TCRdb holds only the in-frame ones, with some missing. This sample has around 370,000 clones; approximately 87% occur once, and the top ten carry nearly 6.5%. This entry comes from a study of blood T cell repertoires in COVID-19. Looking at the study overall: Acute and convalescent COVID-19 specimens originated in the United States, Italy and Spain. T cells, B-cell-depleted T cells, or PBMCs supplied cDNA or gDNA.

V usage is TRBV4-1 and J usage is TRBJ2-5; 15 bases map to TRBD2. This clonotype was sampled from a woman aged 45-60 years with COVID-19, enrolled during active disease. The sequenced sample was peripheral blood. In nucleotides, the CDR3 is TGCGCCAGCAGCCCACGGACTAGCGGGAGGGGAGAGACCCAGTACTTC. Translating gives CASSPRTSGRGETQYF.